This T cell receptor beta chain was recorded in a study of T cells in Graves' hyperthyroidism and ophthalmopathy. TCR beta CDR3 sequences were amplified from RNA transcripts. Carried out on the TCR CDR3, a first-round RT-PCR used the HTBI primer set. MiXCR was run by TCRdb on the multiplex PCR reads, yielding one entry per CDR3 protein. The sample lists fewer than 650,000 distinct CDR3 sequences, 14% occurring once. From germline, CDR1 is SNHLY and CDR2 FYNNEI. The CDR3 covers 12 residues. V dropped 6 bases and J dropped 10; count of bases not matched to a gene: 8. The table lists this clonotype with many counts.

The chain combines TRBV2 with TRBJ1-1; TRBD1 agrees at 7 bases. Sequencing was performed on blood. The receptor was derived from a woman under 40 with Graves' hyperthyroidism that later progressed to Graves' ophthalmopathy. The chain's CDR3 is CASRGLDRRAFF. CDR3 DNA sequence: TGTGCCAGCAGGGGACTGGACAGGCGAGCTTTCTTT.